The 30 T cell receptor beta chains reported below all come from one sample, sequenced in a study of CD8+CD57+ T cells in acquired aplastic anemia. The TCR beta profiling, which covered VDJ combination and CDR3 sequence, was carried out using genomic DNA as the template. Using its own MiXCR run on the reads, TCRdb lists one record per CDR3 protein. Among roughly 150,000 distinct CDR3 sequences listed, 40% to 55% were seen once. Only patients with CD8+CD57+ cell expansion on flow cytometry were chosen for sequencing. The sample comprised sorted CD4+, CD8+, or CD8+CD57+ T cells (not recorded which) from PBMCs. These receptors were collected from a human donor with aplastic anemia.

The rearrangement links TRBV11-2 to TRBJ1-6, with D unresolved. Germline values: CDR1 SGHAT, CDR2 FQNNGV. V lost 0 bases and J 7 bases, leaving 10 bases between the germline ends. The CDR3 is 15 residues long. The CDR3 nucleotides read TGTGCCAGCAGCTTAGAACGGGGATCCAATTCACCCCTCCACTTT. The encoded protein is CASSLERGSNSPLHF. Based on the CDR3 plus reference TRBV11-2 and TRBJ1-6, the full variable domain is EAGVAQSPRYKIIEKRQSVAFWCNPISGHATLYWYQQILGQGPKLLIQFQNNGVVDDSQLPKDRFSAERLKGVDSTLKIQPAKLEDSAVYLCASSLERGSNSPLHFGNGTRLTVT.

The rearrangement links TRBV2 to TRBJ2-5; the D gene is possibly TRBD2 (6 bases). CDR1 is SNHLY, CDR2 FYNNEI, per germline. The CDR3 sequence is 13 residues long. The ends were cut back, 1 base at V and 5 bases at J, with 8 bases in the middle. The CDR3 is CASSEGRGETQYF. The CDR3 DNA follows: TGTGCCAGCAGTGAAGGGAGGGGTGAGACCCAGTACTTC.

This clonotype was counted ten times or more. The V call is TRBV2, the J call TRBJ2-1, with TRBD2 as a possible D gene (6 bases). The CDR3 totals 14 residues. Trimming took 6 bases from V and 5 from J, leaving 14 bases between them. Looked up from germline, CDR1 is SNHLY and CDR2 is FYNNEI. In DNA, the CDR3 is TGTGCCAGCAGCGGTCCCCCGGGAGACAATGAGCAGTTCTTC. Its protein is CASSGPPGDNEQFF. The full variable domain, its missing parts supplied by reference TRBV2 and TRBJ2-1, is EPEVTQTPSHQVTQMGQEVILRCVPISNHLYFYWYRQILGQKVEFLVSFYNNEISEKSEIFDDQFSVERPDGSNFTLKIRSTKLEDSAMYFCASSGPPGDNEQFFGPGTRLTVL.

This clonotype was seen once. One end of the junction fails to match germline, which may point to a read error. This chain joins TRBV7-6 and TRBJ2-5, with D possibly matching TRBD1 (6 bases). Looked up from germline, CDR1 is SGHVS and CDR2 is FNYEAQ. This CDR3 spans 15 amino acids. The chain's CDR3 is CASSLTLQGAETQYF. CDR3 nucleotide sequence: TGTGCTAGCAGCCTAACCCTACAGGGAGCAGAGACCCAGTACTTC.

In its sample, this clonotype was seen many times. The rearrangement uses TRBV7-2 and TRBJ1-2; TRBD1 might be the D (5 bases). The CDR3 runs 14 residues. V lost 1 base to trimming and J lost 3 bases, with 9 bases between them. In germline, CDR1 is SGHTA, CDR2 FQGNSA. The CDR3 protein is CASSLGPRDYGYTF. The DNA of the CDR3 is TGTGCCAGCAGCTTAGGCCCCAGGGACTATGGCTACACCTTC.

This clonotype was seen ten or more times. The J gene is TRBJ1-5, the V gene TRBV3-1, with 8 positions matching TRBD1. The CDR3 sequence is 15 residues long. CDR1 is LGHDT and CDR2 is YNNKEL in the germline V gene (reference sequence). The J segment lost 1 base and the V segment lost 3 bases, leaving 2 bases of the junction unmatched. In nucleotides, the CDR3 is TGTGCCAGCAGCCACGGACAGGGAAGCAATCAGCCCCAGCATTTT. The encoded protein is CASSHGQGSNQPQHF.

J is TRBJ2-4 and V is TRBV7-2, with 9 bases identical to TRBD1. J was trimmed by 4 bases and V by 0 bases; bases with no gene match: 7. CDR3 length: 17 amino acids. Germline V gene data show CDR1 as SGHTA and CDR2 as FQGNSA. CDR3 loop: CASSLAPGDRAKNIQYF. For the CDR3, the DNA is TGTGCCAGCAGCTTAGCCCCGGGGGACAGGGCTAAAAACATTCAGTACTTC.

This clonotype was detected only a few times. This chain joins TRBV28 and TRBJ1-1, with D possibly matching TRBD1 (5 bases). Germline V CDR1 and CDR2: MDHEN, SYDVKM. This CDR3 spans 14 amino acids. V gave up 6 bases and J gave up 8 bases, with 19 bases separating them. This CDR3 is CASRPTWGKGEAFF. The CDR3, as DNA: TGTGCCAGCAGACCTACGTGGGGGAAAGGCGAAGCTTTCTTT. The whole variable domain, remainder taken from reference TRBV28 and TRBJ1-1, is DVKVTQSSRYLVKRTGEKVFLECVQDMDHENMFWYRQDPGLGLRLIYFSYDVKMKEKGDIPEGYSVSREKKERFSLILESASTNQTSMYLCASRPTWGKGEAFFGQGTRLTVV.

The rearrangement uses TRBV29-1 and TRBJ2-7, with 12 bases that match TRBD2. The CDR3 runs 14 residues. V shed 3 bases and J 6 bases; nucleotides not matched to a gene: 6. The germline CDR1 and CDR2 sequences are SQVTM and ANQGSEA. The CDR3: CSVDPGTSGFEQYF. In nucleotides, the CDR3 is TGCAGCGTTGACCCCGGGACTAGCGGGTTCGAGCAGTACTTC.

Turning to this clonotype: At one boundary the junction diverges from the germline segment, which might be a read error. The J gene is TRBJ1-5, the V gene TRBV19, with 8 bases identical to TRBD1. This CDR3 contains 14 residues. Per germline, CDR1 LNHDA and CDR2 SQIVND (reference sequence). CDR3 sequence: CASSMRDRNHPQHF. CDR3 nucleotides: TGTGCCAGTAGTATGAGGGACAGGAATCATCCCCAGCATTTT.

The genes are TRBV11-2 and TRBJ2-7; 9 nucleotides match TRBD2. Germline CDR1 and CDR2: SGHAT and FQNNGV. The trim removed 2 bases at V and 0 bases at J, leaving 17 bases unmatched. The CDR3 has 20 amino acids. CDR3 coding DNA: TGTGCCAGCAGCTTAAATCTGGCGGGAGGGCCCTCGAGTAGCTCCTACGAGCAGTACGTC. Its protein product is CASSLNLAGGPSSSSYEQYV.

This clonotype was seen a few times. The chain has TRBV10-3 and TRBJ2-2; D is possibly TRBD2 (6 bases). The CDR3 runs to 14 residues. The germline V gene encodes CDR1 ENHRY and CDR2 SYGVKD. The V gene lost 10 bases and the J gene lost 2 bases, with 14 bases spanning the gap. As DNA, the CDR3 is TGTGCCACGACCGGGAGAGAAAACACCGGGGAGCTGTTTTTT. Encoded protein: CATTGRENTGELFF.

This clonotype was recorded a few times. The rearrangement uses TRBV6-1 and TRBJ1-3; 7 nucleotides line up with TRBD1. V shed 3 bases and J 2 bases; nucleotides not matched to a gene: 1. This CDR3 spans 14 amino acids. CDR1 MNHNS and CDR2 SASEGT come from the germline V gene. The CDR3 DNA is TGTGCCAGCAGTGAGACAGGGCCTGGAAACACCATATATTTT. Translated: CASSETGPGNTIYF.

This clonotype was found many times. The genes are TRBV27 and TRBJ1-6; no definite D call. The CDR3 has 16 residues. The germline CDR1 and CDR2 sequences are MNHEY and SMNVEV (reference sequence). V dropped 0 bases and J dropped 6 bases, with 12 bases sitting between them. The CDR3 spells CASSLSNPGVNSPLHF. The CDR3 DNA reads as TGTGCCAGCAGTTTATCGAATCCCGGGGTTAATTCACCCCTCCACTTT.

The chain employs TRBV10-1 and TRBJ1-1; TRBD1 agrees at 8 bases. The germline V gene encodes CDR1 WNHNN and CDR2 SYGVQD (reference sequence). Trimming cost V 6 bases and J 5 bases; bases outside gene matches: 11. This CDR3 has 15 amino acids. The CDR3 loop is CASSRDRSFRTEAFF. The DNA of the CDR3 is TGCGCCAGCAGCCGGGACAGGTCGTTTCGGACTGAAGCTTTCTTT.

The chain is built from TRBV19 and TRBJ1-2; D remains unclear. This CDR3 has 13 residues. Germline values: CDR1 LNHDA, CDR2 SQIVND (reference sequence). The V gene lost 9 bases and the J gene lost 0 bases, with 11 bases spanning the gap. The CDR3 reads CASSPSPNYGYTF. The DNA of the CDR3 is TGTGCCAGCTCACCTAGTCCTAACTATGGCTACACCTTC.

The chain links TRBV2 to TRBJ1-2, with D maybe TRBD1 (5 bases). The length of the CDR3 is 14 residues. Trimming stripped 4 bases from V and 7 bases from J, with 16 bases between. In germline, CDR1 is SNHLY, CDR2 FYNNEI. Here the CDR3 DNA reads TGTGCCAGCAGTGTTGGTCGTGGGGCGTCTGGCTACACCTTC. Protein: CASSVGRGASGYTF. Variable domain in full (rest from reference TRBV2 and TRBJ1-2): EPEVTQTPSHQVTQMGQEVILRCVPISNHLYFYWYRQILGQKVEFLVSFYNNEISEKSEIFDDQFSVERPDGSNFTLKIRSTKLEDSAMYFCASSVGRGASGYTFGSGTRLTVV.

The table lists this clonotype with a few counts. The genes are TRBV10-3 and TRBJ2-3; tentatively, D is TRBD1 (5 bases). In germline, CDR1 is ENHRY, CDR2 SYGVKD. V gave up 0 bases and J gave up 2 bases, with 9 bases separating them. The CDR3 loop spans 15 amino acids. The CDR3 reads CAISESQENTDTQYF. The CDR3 coding sequence is TGTGCCATCAGTGAGTCACAGGAGAACACAGATACGCAGTATTTT.

This clonotype was seen only a few times. The chain links TRBV6-1 to TRBJ1-5, with unresolved D. V gave up 3 bases and J gave up 3 bases, with 15 bases separating them. Germline V gene sequence: CDR1 MNHNS, CDR2 SASEGT. This CDR3 comprises 16 residues. CDR3: CASSDIRVTFNQPQHF. In nucleotides, the CDR3 is TGTGCCAGCAGTGATATACGGGTAACATTCAATCAGCCCCAGCATTTT.

The table lists this clonotype with many counts. The chain joins TRBV20-1 to TRBJ2-1, with 8 bases identical to TRBD2. The V segment lost 5 bases and the J segment 7 bases; nucleotides outside the gene matches: 10. This CDR3 region has 14 residues. Germline V gene sequence: CDR1 DFQATT, CDR2 SNEGSKA (reference sequence). The CDR3 spells CSAQREGQPNEQFF. DNA of the CDR3: TGCAGTGCTCAACGGGAGGGCCAACCAAATGAGCAGTTCTTC.

This clonotype was seen at least ten times. The CDR3 bases are TGTGCCAGCAGTGTGCAGGGGGGCGACGAGCAGTACTTC. As protein: CASSVQGGDEQYF. The V call is TRBV6-1, the J call TRBJ2-7; perhaps TRBD1 as D (7 bases). V was trimmed by 4 bases and J by 5 bases, leaving 12 bases between them. The CDR3 consists of 13 residues. Germline V lookup: CDR1 MNHNS, CDR2 SASEGT.

The chain joins TRBV29-1 to TRBJ2-3, with 13 bases identical to TRBD2. The CDR3 is made up of 13 amino acids. Germline CDR1 SQVTM, CDR2 ANQGSEA. The CDR3 region is CSALLAGGGTQYF. CDR3 DNA: TGCAGTGCACTACTAGCGGGGGGGGGTACGCAGTATTTT.

This clonotype was picked up many times. The rearrangement uses TRBV5-4 and TRBJ2-5, with 8 bases matching TRBD2. Trimming cost V 3 bases and J 7 bases; bases outside gene matches: 8. CDR3 length equals 14 residues. Per germline, CDR1 SGHNT and CDR2 YYREEE (reference sequence). The CDR3 DNA is TGTGCCAGCAGCTACCGGGACGGGGGGGGGACCCAGTACTTC. As protein: CASSYRDGGGTQYF.

The chain uses TRBV24-1 and TRBJ2-3; 8 bases agree with TRBD1. CDR1 and CDR2 (germline): KGHDR, SFDVKD. V dropped 10 bases and J dropped 4; count of bases not matched to a gene: 0. CDR3 length: 11 amino acids. The CDR3 nucleotides read TGTGCCACGGGACAGGCAGATACGCAGTATTTT. Protein sequence: CATGQADTQYF.

V usage is TRBV7-8 and J usage is TRBJ1-1; D call uncertain. Per germline, CDR1 SGHVS and CDR2 FQNEAQ. The CDR3 is 15 residues long. V was clipped by 5 bases and J by 6 bases, with 19 bases between them. CDR3 DNA: TGTGCCAGCAGCGGAACCTTCTCCGGCCGGGCTGAAGCTTTCTTT. Its translation is CASSGTFSGRAEAFF.

In this sample, this clonotype turned up many times. The chain combines TRBV7-9 with TRBJ2-1; 7 nucleotides align to TRBD1. V shed 5 bases and J 8 bases; nucleotides not matched to a gene: 6. In germline, CDR1 is SEHNR, CDR2 FQNEAQ (reference sequence). The CDR3 sequence is 13 residues long. The CDR3 DNA follows: TGTGCCAGCAGCACAAGACAGGGCGATGAGCAGTTCTTC. It yields the protein CASSTRQGDEQFF.

This clonotype was detected a few times. Being one base from a much bigger clone, this may be a read error. The chain is built from TRBV7-9 and TRBJ2-1; TRBD2 aligns across 12 bases. Germline CDR1 SEHNR, CDR2 FQNEAQ (reference sequence). This CDR3 is built from 14 residues. CDR3 loop: CASSSGLAGREQSF. The CDR3 bases are TGTGCCAGCAGCTCGGGACTAGCGGGCCGGGAGCAGTCCTTC. Filled out from reference TRBV7-9 and TRBJ2-1, the complete variable domain reads DTGVSQNPRHKITKRGQNVTFRCDPISEHNRLYWYRQTLGQGPEFLTYFQNEAQLEKSRLLSDRFSAERPKGSFSTLEIQRTEQGDSAMYLCASSSGLAGREQSFGPGTRLTVL.

The sample holds many counts of this clonotype. The chain carries TRBV14 and TRBJ2-1; 9 nucleotides agree with TRBD2. V lost 1 base to trimming and J lost 4 bases; unmatched junction nucleotides: 8. Germline V gene data show CDR1 as SGHDN and CDR2 as FVKESK. CDR3 length: 17 amino acids. Here the CDR3 DNA reads TGTGCCAGCAGCCAAGCGAAGGGCGGGAGGGGGTACAATGAGCAGTTCTTC. Translation: CASSQAKGGRGYNEQFF.

Note on this clonotype: The CDR3 does not end in the conserved phenylalanine or tryptophan, so this is likely a read error. The genes are TRBV14 and TRBJ2-7, with D perhaps TRBD2 (6 bases). CDR1 is SGHDN and CDR2 is FVKESK in the germline V gene. The CDR3 is 15 residues long. V was shortened by 1 base and J by 4 bases, with 14 bases between the two germline ends. The CDR3 DNA follows: TGTGCCAGCAGCCAAGTGGGGGGATTCTCTTACGAGCAGTACCTC. Translating it yields CASSQVGGFSYEQYL.

The chain recombines TRBV24-1 with TRBJ2-1; 7 bases fit TRBD1. Germline V CDR1 and CDR2: KGHDR, SFDVKD. V lost 3 bases to trimming and J lost 7 bases; unmatched junction nucleotides: 5. The CDR3 contains 14 residues. CDR3: CATSDGTDRNEQFF. In DNA, the CDR3 is TGTGCCACCAGTGATGGGACAGATCGGAATGAGCAGTTCTTC.